This is a list of T cell receptor beta chains from one sample in a study of shared clonotypes between healthy human individuals. Method: immunoSEQ multiplex PCR; TCRdb's copy keeps in-frame clones and lacks some. The profile covers around 2.5 million clones, with over 85% appearing a single time and 0.36% taken by the ten largest. Sequenced material: naive CD4+ T cells from PBMCs. All receptors come from a man between 18 and 29 years old in good health. Some clones in this sample may be carry-over from other donors' samples. Each CDR3 is given with its conserved first and last residue. The D gene is left open where the match is weak. Only part of the rows carry a size: once, few, many, or a class if the clone is expanded.

>TRBJ2-3|NA|TRBV19|once
TGTGCCAGTAGTATTGGGGGCACAGATACGCAGTATTTT
CASSIGGTDTQYF
>TRBJ1-1|NA|TRBV30|NA
TGTGCCTGGAGTGGAGGCAAGGGGGAAGCTTTCTTT
CAWSGGKGEAFF
>TRBJ2-7|TRBD2|TRBV5-1|once
TGCGCCAGCAGCCCTCTTGCGGGAGGCCCCTACGAGCAGTACTTC
CASSPLAGGPYEQYF
>TRBJ1-3|NA|TRBV5-1|NA
TGCGCCAGCAGCTGGGGCCTTTTGGCCGACTCTGGAAACACCATATATTTT
CASSWGLLADSGNTIYF
>TRBJ1-3|NA|TRBV10-3|NA
TGTGCCATCAGTGAGTCGGCAGGGGCGACTGTTAACACCATATATTTT
CAISESAGATVNTIYF
>TRBJ2-3|NA|TRBV28|NA
TGTGCCAGCACGTTAGTACTGCGGAGGCTAGAAGGAATACCAGAGGGCACAGATACGCAGTATTTT
CASTLVLRRLEGIPEGTDTQYF
>TRBJ1-1|NA|TRBV18|NA
TGTGCCAGCTCATCACAGGGTACGAACACTGAAGCTTTCTTT
CASSSQGTNTEAFF
>TRBJ2-2|TRBD1|TRBV7-3|once
TGTGCCAGCAGCTTAACCGGACAGGGTAACACCGGGGAGCTGTTTTTT
CASSLTGQGNTGELFF
>TRBJ1-4|NA|TRBV30|NA
TGTGCCTGGAGTCCGGGGACTATAGGTGAAAAACTGTTTTTT
CAWSPGTIGEKLFF
>TRBJ1-1|NA|TRBV9|NA
TGTGCCAGCAGCGTAGAAGGCAGGATGAACACTGAAGCTTTCTTT
CASSVEGRMNTEAFF
>TRBJ1-2|NA|TRBV29-1|NA
TGCAGCGCCCTGAGCCGGGGGCCATTCGTCTATGGCTACACCTTC
CSALSRGPFVYGYTF
>TRBJ2-3|NA|TRBV7-2|NA
TGTGCCAGCAGCTCAACGGGATATTCCGATACGCAGTATTTT
CASSSTGYSDTQYF
>TRBJ2-4|TRBD2|TRBV28|NA
TGTGCCAGCAGTGCTAGCGGAGGTGGCAAAAACATTCAGTACTTC
CASSASGGGKNIQYF
>TRBJ2-7|TRBD1|TRBV2|NA
TGTGCCAGCAAGAGACAGGGCTACGAGCAGTACTTC
CASKRQGYEQYF
>TRBJ2-7|NA|TRBV5-1|NA
TGCGCCAGCAGCTTGGTCCCGGTATCCGAGCAGTACTTC
CASSLVPVSEQYF
>TRBJ1-2|NA|TRBV27|NA
TGTGCCAGCAGTTTTACGACCACAGGGAACTATGGCTACACCTTC
CASSFTTTGNYGYTF
>TRBJ1-5|NA|TRBV28|NA
TGTGCCAGCAGAAACACAGGGTCCGGGCAGCCCCAGCATTTT
CASRNTGSGQPQHF
>TRBJ2-1|NA|TRBV11-2|NA
TGTGCCAGCAGCCCAGTCTCCGGCAACAATGAGCAGTTCTTC
CASSPVSGNNEQFF
>TRBJ2-5|TRBD2|TRBV18|NA
TGTGCCAGCTCACTCCAGCCCGGGGGGTTGGAGACCCAGTACTTC
CASSLQPGGLETQYF
>TRBJ2-7|NA|TRBV5-5|NA
TGTGCCAGCAGCAGGGGCCCTAGGGGAGACTCCTACGAGCAGTACTTC
CASSRGPRGDSYEQYF
>TRBJ2-7|TRBD1|TRBV6-1|NA
TGTGCCAGCAGAGAGGACAGGGGGAGCTACGAGCAGTACTTC
CASREDRGSYEQYF
>TRBJ2-3|NA|TRBV9|NA
TGTGCCAGCAGCGTAGCTACTGATACGCAGTATTTT
CASSVATDTQYF
>TRBJ2-3|NA|TRBV7-9|NA
TGTGCCAGCAGCTTAGTGAGTGATACGCAGTATTTT
CASSLVSDTQYF
>TRBJ2-5|TRBD2|TRBV5-1|NA
TGCGCCAGCAGCTCCCCCACAGCGGGGGTACAAGAGACCCAGTACTTC
CASSSPTAGVQETQYF
>TRBJ2-7|TRBD2|TRBV7-8|NA
TGTGCCAGCAGCCCTAGCGGGAGATTCCCTGCGTCCGAGCAGTACTTC
CASSPSGRFPASEQYF
>TRBJ2-3|NA|TRBV7-2|NA
TGTGCCAGCAGGAACTGGGCAAACGGTGGCATAGATACGCAGTATTTT
CASRNWANGGIDTQYF
>TRBJ2-7|NA|TRBV5-1|NA
TGCGCCAGCAGCCTGGACCCACGAAGCTCCTACGAGCAGTACTTC
CASSLDPRSSYEQYF
>TRBJ2-5|NA|TRBV5-4|NA
TGTGCCAGCAGCTTGGTGGCAGACCTTAGGGGCGAGACCCAGTACTTC
CASSLVADLRGETQYF
>TRBJ2-1|TRBD2|TRBV9|NA
TGTGCCAGCAGTGGAAGGGCTAGCGGGACAGATGAGCAGTTCTTC
CASSGRASGTDEQFF
>TRBJ2-3|NA|TRBV4-1|NA
TGCGCCAGCAGCCGGGCGGGGCTCACAGATACGCAGTATTTT
CASSRAGLTDTQYF
>TRBJ2-7|NA|TRBV6-1|NA
TGTGCCAGCAGTGAACAGCGGGCGTCCTACGAGCAGTACTTC
CASSEQRASYEQYF
>TRBJ2-7|NA|TRBV6-1|NA
TGTGCCAGCAGTGAGCGTCCGGGACGGGCCTGGGAGCAGTACTTC
CASSERPGRAWEQYF
>TRBJ1-6|NA|TRBV4-1|NA
TGCGCCAGCAGCCAAGATCTGGGGATTCGAAATTCACCCCTCCACTTT
CASSQDLGIRNSPLHF
>TRBJ2-3|NA|TRBV6-5|NA
TGTGCCAGCAGCCGTGGGGGCGAGGGCACAGATACGCAGTATTTT
CASSRGGEGTDTQYF
>TRBJ1-1|NA|TRBV27|NA
TGTGCCAGCAGTTTATCGCTGAGGAGGATTACTGAAGCTTTCTTT
CASSLSLRRITEAFF
>TRBJ2-3|NA|TRBV10-3|NA
TGTGCCACCTTGCGGGTAGCGGATGCAGATACGCAGTATTTT
CATLRVADADTQYF
>TRBJ1-1|NA|TRBV5-1|NA
TGCGCCAGCAGCTTGAATCCGGATGGGGACACTGAAGCTTTCTTT
CASSLNPDGDTEAFF
>TRBJ2-3|NA|TRBV18|NA
TGTGCCAGCTCACCTGGGAGCACAGATACGCAGTATTTT
CASSPGSTDTQYF
>TRBJ1-4|NA|TRBV14|NA
TGTGCCAGCAGCCCGCGTTGGGTTAATGAAAAACTGTTTTTT
CASSPRWVNEKLFF
>TRBJ2-1|NA|TRBV10-3|NA
TGTGCCATCAGTTACGGGAGCGATGAGCAGTTCTTC
CAISYGSDEQFF
>TRBJ2-7|TRBD2|TRBV27|NA
TGTGCCTCCCGTCCGAGCGGGACTTACTACGAGCAGTACTTC
CASRPSGTYYEQYF
>TRBJ2-7|NA|TRBV28|once
TGTGCCAGCAAAACTAGCTCCTACGAGCAGTACTTC
CASKTSSYEQYF
>TRBJ2-1|TRBD2|TRBV9|NA
TGTGCCAGCAGCGTACTGGGACTAGCCTACAATGAGCAGTTCTTC
CASSVLGLAYNEQFF
>TRBJ2-3|NA|TRBV4-1|NA
TGCGCCAGCAGCACGCTACCGGGATTAGATACGCAGTATTTT
CASSTLPGLDTQYF
>TRBJ1-3|NA|TRBV7-7|NA
TGTGCCAGCAGCTTAGGTATAGGGGCTGGAAACACCATATATTTT
CASSLGIGAGNTIYF